The TCR beta chain under discussion was sequenced for a study of T cell repertoires in cytomegalovirus infection. The CDR3 is made up of 17 amino acids. V shed 3 bases and J 3 bases; nucleotides not matched to a gene: 6. CDR1 and CDR2 from the germline V gene are SGHAT and FQNNGV. TCRdb recomputed calls from the reads with MiXCR, one row per CDR3 protein. In the table there are approximately 500,000 distinct CDR3 sequences, roughly 12% of which are singletons. J is TRBJ2-3 and V is TRBV11-2; 13 bases agree with TRBD2. The receptor was isolated from a human donor in good health (CMV status not recorded). Some clones in this sample may be carry-over from other donors' samples. The source material was PBMCs. The CDR3 nucleotides are TGTGCCAGCAGCTTTACTAGCGGGAGGGCGATGACAGATACGCAGTATTTT. It codes for CASSFTSGRAMTDTQYF.